The subject of this entry is one TCR beta chain. Profiling relied on immunoSEQ multiplex PCR, and the TCRdb table lists in-frame clones only, not all of them. This table has about 5,900 clones, roughly nine tenths appearing once. The record originates from a study of ipilimumab plus nivolumab after autologous stem cell transplantation. Background on the study: The myeloma cohort included high-risk transplant-naive patients and patients relapsing within 3 years of a first autologous transplant.

The CDR3 loop spans 16 amino acids. Unmatched junction bases numbered 7, after V lost 2 bases and J lost 0 bases. The germline V gene has CDR1 MDHEN and CDR2 SYDVKM. Patients got ipilimumab 1 mg/kg beginning 14 to 28 days post-transplant. Dosing: nivolumab 3 mg/kg IV, weeks 1, 4, 7, 10, then every two weeks to week 26. This TCR was sampled from a female donor with multiple myeloma. The chain couples TRBV28 to TRBJ2-7; 7 bases are shared with TRBD1. This sample comprised PBMCs, obtained in a trial of ipilimumab plus nivolumab as post-transplant consolidation. The CDR3 sequence is CASSLMGQPVSYEQYF. CDR3 coding DNA: TGTGCCAGCAGTTTAATGGGACAGCCCGTCTCCTACGAGCAGTACTTC. Combining the CDR3 with reference TRBV28 and TRBJ2-7 gives the whole variable domain DVKVTQSSRYLVKRTGEKVFLECVQDMDHENMFWYRQDPGLGLRLIYFSYDVKMKEKGDIPEGYSVSREKKERFSLILESASTNQTSMYLCASSLMGQPVSYEQYFGPGTRLTVT.